This is a list of T cell receptor beta chains from one sample in a study of T cell repertoires in cytomegalovirus infection. TCRdb re-analysed the reads in MiXCR, keeping a single row per CDR3 protein. The repertoire consists of more than 150,000 distinct CDR3 sequences, with roughly a fifth occurring once and the leading ten covering less than 3%. Sequencing was carried out using PBMCs. These TCRs come from a human donor in good health (CMV status not recorded). Some clones in this sample may be carry-over from other donors' samples. Both conserved end residues are part of each CDR3. Fields, in order: J gene, CDR3 length, clone size, V gene, D gene, CDR3 DNA, CDR3 protein. D genes are given only for firm matches. Clone size is shown for a subset of rows, as once, few, many or a class of expanded clone.

j_call: TRBJ1-2; cdr3_length: 18; clone_size: NA; v_call: TRBV12-3/TRBV12-4; d_call: TRBD1; cdr3_nt: TGTGCCAGCAGTTTTACCGGGACAGGGTATACCGGTATGAGAGGCTACACCTTC; cdr3_aa: CASSFTGTGYTGMRGYTF
j_call: TRBJ2-6; cdr3_length: 16; clone_size: NA; v_call: TRBV6-1; d_call: NA; cdr3_nt: TGTGCCAGCAGTGGAACAGGGAGCTCTGGGGCCAACGTCCTGACTTTC; cdr3_aa: CASSGTGSSGANVLTF
j_call: TRBJ2-7; cdr3_length: 16; clone_size: NA; v_call: TRBV11-2; d_call: TRBD1; cdr3_nt: TGTGCCAGCAGCTTACAGGGACAGGGACCATCCTACGAGCAGTACTTC; cdr3_aa: CASSLQGQGPSYEQYF
j_call: TRBJ1-1; cdr3_length: 14; clone_size: NA; v_call: TRBV9; d_call: TRBD1; cdr3_nt: TGTGCCAGCAGCGACCTGCCGGGACAGGGTGAAGCTTTCTTT; cdr3_aa: CASSDLPGQGEAFF
j_call: TRBJ2-2; cdr3_length: 16; clone_size: many; v_call: TRBV28; d_call: NA; cdr3_nt: TGTGCCAGCAGTTTGGGGCGGGGCCCGAACACCGGGGAGCTGTTTTTT; cdr3_aa: CASSLGRGPNTGELFF
j_call: TRBJ1-2; cdr3_length: 14; clone_size: few; v_call: TRBV12-3/TRBV12-4; d_call: NA; cdr3_nt: TGTGCCAGCAGTTTATTTTCAGGGGCTCGGGGCTACACCTTC; cdr3_aa: CASSLFSGARGYTF
j_call: TRBJ2-4; cdr3_length: 13; clone_size: few; v_call: TRBV28; d_call: NA; cdr3_nt: TGTGCCAGCAGTTCGGATTCCAAAAACATTCAGTACTTC; cdr3_aa: CASSSDSKNIQYF
j_call: TRBJ2-7; cdr3_length: 12; clone_size: NA; v_call: TRBV27; d_call: NA; cdr3_nt: TGTGCCAGCAGTTTCCTAGAAGGCGAGCAGTACTTC; cdr3_aa: CASSFLEGEQYF
j_call: TRBJ1-1; cdr3_length: 13; clone_size: few; v_call: TRBV6-6; d_call: NA; cdr3_nt: TGTGCCAGCAGTTCGGCCGAGAACACTGAAGCTTTCTTT; cdr3_aa: CASSSAENTEAFF
j_call: TRBJ1-2; cdr3_length: 15; clone_size: NA; v_call: TRBV12-3/TRBV12-4; d_call: NA; cdr3_nt: TGTGCCAGCAGCTCCTCGACAGGTTTTAACTATGGCTACACCTTC; cdr3_aa: CASSSSTGFNYGYTF
j_call: TRBJ1-5; cdr3_length: 16; clone_size: few; v_call: TRBV19; d_call: NA; cdr3_nt: TGTGCCAGTAGTATAGAAAGTCGGGACAGCAATCAGCCCCAGCATTTT; cdr3_aa: CASSIESRDSNQPQHF